Reported below is one T cell receptor (beta chain). As yet, its antigen is unknown. Sequencing was performed with immunoSEQ multiplex PCR; in TCRdb, only in-frame clones are kept and a portion is missing. Of 74,000 or so clones listed, approximately 85% are singletons. The sample is drawn from a study of T cell responses to AZD1222 COVID-19 vaccine. Study at large: Doses given second, at about 4 or about 12 weeks, were pooled.

Study-level points and caveats: Samples come after the peak T cell response, not at day 14. Epitopes outside B.1.351 and B.1.1.7 mutated regions reportedly drew nearly half of spike TCRs.

Per the germline V gene, CDR1 is MNHNS and CDR2 is SASEGT. The CDR3 contains 15 residues. V gave up 1 base and J gave up 2 bases, with 12 bases separating them. The V and J genes are TRBV6-1 and TRBJ2-7; D is uncertain. This clonotype originated in an adult in good health. This specimen consisted of peripheral blood, obtained on day 0 of AZD1222 vaccination. The DNA of the CDR3 is TGTGCCAGCAGTGAAGGCCCGGGTTGGACCTACGAGCAGTACTTC. Translated, it gives CASSEGPGWTYEQYF.